The entry that follows covers one T cell receptor beta chain sequence. These data originate in a study of blood T cell repertoires in COVID-19. Study summary: COVID-19 samples, acute and convalescent, were from the United States, Italy and Spain.

Under the authors' procedure: Nucleated cell counts were estimated from reference gene primer amplification. The protocol was immunoSEQ multiplex PCR, while the TCRdb copy is restricted to in-frame clones and leaves out a portion. For V, J and clone size, that table is used; D and trimming come from the DNA. The sample shows about 230,000 clones, roughly 90% of them seen only once. Germline V gene sequence: CDR1 SGHKS, CDR2 YYEKEE (reference sequence). This CDR3 spans 14 amino acids. The germline V and J ends were trimmed by 2 bases and 0 bases, with 8 bases remaining between them. Cohort placement rested on clinical history that participants reported themselves.

The sequenced sample was PBMCs or T cells enriched from blood (not recorded which). The sequence came from a woman younger than 45 with acute COVID-19. This chain joins TRBV5-5 and TRBJ1-1, with D possibly being TRBD1 (5 bases). CDR3 coding DNA: TGTGCCAGCAGCTTAGGGGTACTGAACACTGAAGCTTTCTTT. Its translation: CASSLGVLNTEAFF.